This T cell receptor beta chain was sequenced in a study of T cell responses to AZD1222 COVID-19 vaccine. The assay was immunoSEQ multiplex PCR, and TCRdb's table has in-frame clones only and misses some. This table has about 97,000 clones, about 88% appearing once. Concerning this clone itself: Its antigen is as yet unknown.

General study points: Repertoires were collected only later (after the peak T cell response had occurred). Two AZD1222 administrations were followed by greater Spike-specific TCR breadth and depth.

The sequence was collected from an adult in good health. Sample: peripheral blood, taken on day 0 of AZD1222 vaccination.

The CDR3 region is CASSLGQGYSYEQYF. CDR3 bases: TGTGCCAGCAGCCTGGGTCAGGGATACTCCTACGAGCAGTACTTC. V gene TRBV7-6 combines with J gene TRBJ2-7; D is perhaps TRBD1 (5 bases). The V and J ends lost 5 bases and 0 bases respectively, with 14 bases between them. This CDR3 is 15 amino acids long. Per the germline V gene, CDR1 is SGHVS and CDR2 is FNYEAQ.